This TCR beta chain derives from a study of blood T cell repertoires in COVID-19. The overall study: T cells, B-cell-depleted T cells, or PBMCs provided the cDNA or gDNA that served as material.

Germline CDR1 is LGHDT and CDR2 is YNNKEL (reference sequence). This CDR3 is built from 15 residues. The V segment lost 5 bases and the J segment 1 base; nucleotides outside the gene matches: 4. Per the original methods: Amplification with reference gene primers provided the estimates of nucleated cell counts. Sequenced by immunoSEQ multiplex PCR; TCRdb stores in-frame clones only, minus some. V, J and clone size are those of that table, while D and trimming were read from the DNA. The sample lists 250,000 or so clones; 85% to 90% were seen once. The age range of participants was about 18 to 95 years, with residence in more than 20 US areas.

The specimen sequenced was PBMCs or T cells enriched from blood (not recorded which). This TCR was recovered from a woman in her twenties or thirties with acute COVID-19. This chain connects TRBV3-1 (or the pseudogene TRBV3-2) to TRBJ1-2, with 10 bases fitting TRBD1. The CDR3 DNA is TGTGCCAGCAGCACCGGGACAGGGGTTAACTATGGCTACACCTTC. Translating gives CASSTGTGVNYGYTF.